This T cell receptor beta chain is from a study of cytomegalovirus exposure and HLA in healthy donors. Primers: 60 Vbeta forward and 13 Jbeta reverse. Measured with immunoSEQ multiplex PCR; TCRdb has only the in-frame clones, and not every one. This table has over 150,000 clones, about 80% appearing once. Germline V gives CDR1 MNHNS, CDR2 SASEGT. Trimming shortened V by 6 bases and J by 0 bases, and 12 bases separated the two germline ends. The CDR3 is 14 amino acids. The source is a man younger than 40 in good health and CMV-seropositive. The source material was PBMCs. V and J are TRBV6-1 and TRBJ2-7; D is perhaps TRBD2 (5 bases). This CDR3 reads CASRLAHSSYEQYF. CDR3 DNA sequence: TGTGCCAGCAGGTTAGCGCATAGCTCCTACGAGCAGTACTTC.